Each of the 32 T cell receptor beta chains below was sequenced from the same sample in a study of patients and donors after allogeneic stem cell transplantation. TCRdb reanalysed the RT-PCR reads using MiXCR and keeps one entry per CDR3 protein. The sample has approximately 150,000 distinct CDR3 sequences, approximately 24% seen once. Material: blood, either unsorted or a sorted T cell fraction (not recorded which). The source is a human donor who was either an allogeneic HSCT recipient or a stem cell or donor lymphocyte infusion donor (not recorded which). It is not recorded whose cells these are; they may come from a transplant donor.

The table lists this clonotype with a few counts. CDR3 nucleotides: TGCAGCGTTCGACATGACAACACCGGGGAGCTGTTTTTT. Encoded protein: CSVRHDNTGELFF. The chain recombines TRBV29-1 with TRBJ2-2; D is ambiguous. Trimming took 5 bases from V and 2 from J, leaving 9 bases between them. This CDR3 is 13 amino acids long. The germline V gene has CDR1 SQVTM and CDR2 ANQGSEA.

The chain couples TRBV29-1 to TRBJ2-1; the D gene is possibly TRBD1 (6 bases). Trimming pared 7 bases from V and 4 bases from J, leaving 14 bases between. Germline loops: CDR1 SQVTM, CDR2 ANQGSEA. This CDR3 region has 13 residues. The CDR3 sequence is CSGSRDKYNEQFF. In DNA, the CDR3 is TGCAGCGGAAGCCGGGACAAATACAATGAGCAGTTCTTC.

The chain joins TRBV7-2 to TRBJ1-1; TRBD1 is a possible D gene (5 bases). The V and J ends lost 5 bases and 7 bases respectively, with 20 bases between them. The CDR3 runs to 15 residues. From germline, CDR1 is SGHTA and CDR2 FQGNSA. The CDR3 nucleotides read TGTGCCAGCAGCAACCCGGGACCAAACCGGGGTGAAGCTTTCTTT. Translation gives CASSNPGPNRGEAFF. The whole variable domain, filled in from reference TRBV7-2 and TRBJ1-1, reads GAGVSQSPSNKVTEKGKDVELRCDPISGHTALYWYRQSLGQGLEFLIYFQGNSAPDKSGLPSDRFSAERTGGSVSTLTIQRTQQEDSAVYLCASSNPGPNRGEAFFGQGTRLTVV.

The sample holds a few counts of this clonotype. A read error may produce the germline difference seen at one junction end. This chain uses TRBV12-3 or TRBV12-4 with TRBJ2-4, with TRBD2 identical over 12 bases. The CDR3 consists of 15 residues. Here the CDR3 DNA reads TGTGCCAGCAGTCTAGCGGGGGGGCCGGGAAACATTCAGTACTTC. It translates to CASSLAGGPGNIQYF.

Ten or more counts support this clonotype. V is TRBV6-5 and J is TRBJ1-1; D is uncertain. Trimming cost V 6 bases and J 2 bases, with 4 bases left between them. The CDR3 sequence is 11 residues long. Germline V gene data show CDR1 as MNHEY and CDR2 as SVGAGI. In DNA, the CDR3 is TGTGCCAGCAGAACAAACACTGAAGCTTTCTTT. It codes for CASRTNTEAFF.

A few counts support this clonotype. The chain recombines TRBV7-6 with TRBJ2-1; 10 bases agree with TRBD2. This CDR3 spans 18 amino acids. Trimming cost V 2 bases and J 9 bases; bases outside gene matches: 16. Germline V gene lookup returns CDR1 SGHVS and CDR2 FNYEAQ. The CDR3 reads CASSLFVVSGGHLGEQFF. For the CDR3, the DNA is TGTGCCAGCAGCTTATTTGTGGTTAGCGGGGGGCATTTGGGTGAGCAGTTCTTC.

This rearrangement joins TRBV6-5 to TRBJ2-4; D is uncertain. Trimming removed 3 bases at V and 0 bases at J, with 9 bases between. The CDR3 has 15 residues. Looked up from germline, CDR1 is MNHEY and CDR2 is SVGAGI. CDR3 residues: CASSYDPLAKNIQYF. In nucleotides, the CDR3 is TGTGCCAGCAGTTATGACCCACTAGCCAAAAACATTCAGTACTTC.

This clonotype was observed a few times. The CDR3 loop reads CSANKLGVLTEAFF. The CDR3 DNA reads TGCAGTGCTAACAAATTGGGGGTCTTAACTGAAGCTTTCTTT. V and J are TRBV20-1 and TRBJ1-1, with D perhaps matching TRBD1 (5 bases). From germline, CDR1 is DFQATT and CDR2 SNEGSKA (reference sequence). This CDR3 is built from 14 residues. Trimming left V 4 bases short and J 5 bases short, with 17 bases between.

V is TRBV11-2 and J is TRBJ1-3; D not resolved. The CDR3 has 14 amino acids. The germline V and J ends were trimmed by 6 bases and 0 bases, with 9 bases remaining between them. CDR1 is SGHAT, CDR2 FQNNGV, per germline. CDR3: CASSGPISGNTIYF. The CDR3 bases are TGTGCCAGCAGTGGACCCATCTCTGGAAACACCATATATTTT.

CDR3 coding DNA: TGTGCCAGCAGTGGTACGACAGGGGACGACACTGAAGCTTTCTTT. Protein: CASSGTTGDDTEAFF. This rearrangement joins TRBV12-3 or TRBV12-4 to TRBJ1-1, with TRBD1 identical over 8 bases. The CDR3 totals 15 residues. V dropped 5 bases and J dropped 3; count of bases not matched to a gene: 8.

The gene calls are TRBV29-1 and TRBJ2-5; D ambiguous. Germline values: CDR1 SQVTM, CDR2 ANQGSEA. Deletions cut 4 bases from V and 9 bases from J, with 12 bases between. The CDR3 spans 11 residues. The CDR3 coding sequence is TGCAGCGTTGTGGATCCCGTGGCCCAGTACTTC. Translating it yields CSVVDPVAQYF.

V and J are TRBV29-1 and TRBJ2-2, with TRBD1 matching 9 bases. This CDR3 spans 14 amino acids. The V gene's germline CDR1 is SQVTM and CDR2 ANQGSEA. The V gene end was trimmed by 7 bases and the J gene end by 5 bases; junction bases not matched to a gene: 8. CDR3 loop: CSAGRGTGTGELFF. The CDR3 DNA sequence: TGCAGCGCCGGCCGGGGGACAGGGACCGGGGAGCTGTTTTTT.

Comments on this clonotype: The CDR3 ends on some other residue instead of the conserved phenylalanine or tryptophan, so this is likely a read error. The rearrangement links TRBV25-1 to TRBJ2-7, with D possibly TRBD2 on 6 matching bases. CDR3 length equals 16 residues. V gave up 4 bases and J gave up 2 bases, with 18 bases separating them. Germline CDR1 is MGHDK and CDR2 is SYGVNS. The CDR3 loop is CASSGNLATGAYEQYS. The CDR3 bases are TGTGCCAGCAGTGGAAACCTAGCGACCGGGGCCTACGAGCAGTACTCC.

As regards this clonotype: A much larger clone differs by one base, so this may be a read error. The rearrangement links TRBV5-1 to TRBJ1-4, with D unclear. From germline, CDR1 is SGHRS and CDR2 YFSETQ. CDR3 length: 15 residues. CDR3 loop: CASSYKGGTNEILFF. DNA for the CDR3: TGCGCCAGCAGCTATAAGGGAGGCACTAATGAAATACTGTTTTTT.

The rearrangement joins TRBV7-9 to TRBJ1-5, with a possible D match to TRBD1 (6 bases). Germline V gene lookup returns CDR1 SEHNR and CDR2 FQNEAQ (reference sequence). V gave up 3 bases and J gave up 5 bases, with 8 bases separating them. CDR3 length equals 13 residues. This CDR3 is CASSFSGDQPQHF. The DNA of the CDR3 is TGTGCCAGCAGCTTCTCAGGGGATCAGCCCCAGCATTTT.

The chain recombines TRBV6-5 with TRBJ1-3, with 9 bases identical to TRBD1. The J segment lost 2 bases and the V segment lost 4 bases, leaving 3 bases of the junction unmatched. Germline V gene lookup returns CDR1 MNHEY and CDR2 SVGAGI. The length of the CDR3 is 15 residues. The CDR3 DNA is TGTGCCAGCAGTTTTGGGACAGGGACTGGAAACACCATATATTTT. Protein sequence: CASSFGTGTGNTIYF.

V is TRBV25-1 and J is TRBJ2-1; 9 nucleotides match TRBD2. V dropped 2 bases and J dropped 9; count of bases not matched to a gene: 11. This CDR3 has 16 residues. Germline values: CDR1 MGHDK, CDR2 SYGVNS. DNA for the CDR3: TGTGCCAGCAGTGAAATCGCTAGCGGGGCCTGGGGTGAGCAGTTCTTC. It specifies CASSEIASGAWGEQFF.

This clonotype has at least ten counts. This chain joins TRBV20-1 and TRBJ2-1; D perhaps matches TRBD2 (5 bases). V was pared by 1 base and J by 0 bases, with 10 bases between. Germline V gives CDR1 DFQATT, CDR2 SNEGSKA (reference sequence). This CDR3 is 15 amino acids long. The DNA for the CDR3 is TGCAGTGCTAGAGGAGGGTCGGGCTCCTACAATGAGCAGTTCTTC. This gives the protein CSARGGSGSYNEQFF.

This clonotype was recorded a few times. This chain connects TRBV20-1 to TRBJ1-2; 9 nucleotides align to TRBD1. In germline, CDR1 is DFQATT, CDR2 SNEGSKA (reference sequence). The CDR3 length is 14 residues. The ends lost 7 bases at V and 8 bases at J; junction bases unmatched: 14. The CDR3 spells CSGGTGSWLPGYTF. As DNA, the CDR3 is TGCAGTGGGGGGACAGGGTCTTGGCTTCCCGGCTACACCTTC.

In this sample, this clonotype turned up a few times. The chain combines TRBV25-1 with TRBJ1-1, with a weak D call TRBD1 (6 bases). Trimming stripped 7 bases from V and 9 bases from J, with 18 bases between. There are 13 residues in the CDR3. Germline lookup yields CDR1 MGHDK and CDR2 SYGVNS. CDR3 region: CASTPEWTDQAFF. The CDR3 nucleotides read TGTGCCAGCACACCAGAATGGACAGACCAAGCTTTCTTT.

This chain connects TRBV29-1 to TRBJ2-1, with a possible D match to TRBD1 (6 bases). The CDR3 runs 13 residues. Germline lookup yields CDR1 SQVTM and CDR2 ANQGSEA. V dropped 0 bases and J dropped 9 bases, with 12 bases sitting between them. In nucleotides, the CDR3 is TGCAGCGTTGAAGAATGGATGACAGGTGAGCAGTTCTTC. This translates into CSVEEWMTGEQFF.

This clonotype has just one count. The chain links TRBV5-1 to TRBJ2-7, with a possible D match to TRBD1 (5 bases). V gave up 7 bases and J gave up 5 bases, with 19 bases separating them. The CDR3 runs 14 residues. Germline V gene sequence: CDR1 SGHRS, CDR2 YFSETQ. In nucleotides, the CDR3 is TGCGCCAGCCACCCTAGTCCAGGGATTAACGAGCAGTACTTC. This translates into CASHPSPGINEQYF.

This clonotype was picked up a small number of times. The chain carries TRBV4-3 and TRBJ2-6; D remains ambiguous. This CDR3 is built from 11 residues. From germline, CDR1 is LGHNA and CDR2 YSLEER. V lost 8 bases and J lost 4, with 3 bases in between. The chain's CDR3 is CASSGANVLTF. CDR3 nucleotide sequence: TGCGCCAGCTCAGGGGCCAACGTCCTGACTTTC.

This clonotype was detected a few times. This sequence joins TRBV18 and TRBJ1-2, with unresolved D. Germline CDR1 reads KGHSH; CDR2 reads LQKENI. Deletions cut 2 bases from V and 4 bases from J, with 2 bases between. The CDR3 extends over 11 amino acids. The CDR3 reads CASSPVYGYTF. In DNA form, the CDR3 reads TGTGCCAGCTCACCAGTCTATGGCTACACCTTC.

This clonotype showed up just a few times. The J gene is TRBJ2-7, the V gene TRBV12-3 or TRBV12-4, with D tentatively TRBD2 (5 bases). Deletions cut 7 bases from V and 2 bases from J, with 12 bases between. This CDR3 is 13 amino acids long. CDR3 coding DNA: TGTGCCAGCACCGCCCGGGGAACCTACGAGCAGTACTTC. Protein sequence: CASTARGTYEQYF.

V usage is TRBV4-2 and J usage is TRBJ1-5; D call uncertain. The CDR3 length is 13 residues. CDR1 LGHNA and CDR2 YNFKEQ come from the germline V gene. V dropped 2 bases and J dropped 8 bases, with 10 bases sitting between them. Here the CDR3 reads CASSQSSGKPQHF. The CDR3 DNA is TGTGCCAGCAGCCAAAGTTCGGGCAAGCCCCAGCATTTT.

The table lists this clonotype with a few counts. V gene TRBV20-1 combines with J gene TRBJ2-1, with D perhaps TRBD1 (5 bases). The germline V and J ends were trimmed by 0 bases and 7 bases, with 13 bases remaining between them. The length of the CDR3 is 14 residues. Germline lookup yields CDR1 DFQATT and CDR2 SNEGSKA (reference sequence). CDR3 sequence (DNA): TGCAGTGCTAGAGATAGTACAGGCGGTAATGAGCAGTTCTTC. Residues: CSARDSTGGNEQFF.

Only a few counts were recorded for this clonotype. The chain has TRBV6-6 and TRBJ1-1; D possibly corresponds to TRBD1 (6 bases). The germline V and J ends were trimmed by 0 bases and 5 bases, with 13 bases remaining between them. This CDR3 spans 15 amino acids. From germline, CDR1 is MNHNY and CDR2 SVGAGI (reference sequence). For the CDR3, the DNA is TGTGCCAGCAGTTACTCTGGGGGCGGGTGGACTGAAGCTTTCTTT. Amino acids: CASSYSGGGWTEAFF.

This clonotype was detected only a few times. The chain has TRBV10-3 and TRBJ1-1, with 8 bases that match TRBD1. CDR1 ENHRY and CDR2 SYGVKD come from the germline V gene. CDR3 length: 13 amino acids. Trimming took 10 bases from V and 4 from J; bases not matched to a gene: 8. This CDR3 reads CATARQGSTEAFF. The DNA for the CDR3 is TGTGCCACCGCAAGACAGGGGTCCACTGAAGCTTTCTTT.

The sample holds many counts of this clonotype. The genes are TRBV12-3 or TRBV12-4 and TRBJ1-3; D remains unclear. V lost 9 bases and J 4 bases, leaving 10 bases between the germline ends. The CDR3 covers 12 residues. The CDR3 nucleotides are TGTGCCAGTCGGCTTAGGGGAAACACCATATATTTT. As protein: CASRLRGNTIYF.

J is TRBJ2-2 and V is TRBV20-1; D is unclear. CDR3 length equals 15 residues. The V end was cut by 6 bases, the J end by 2 bases, with 16 bases between. CDR1 is DFQATT and CDR2 is SNEGSKA in the germline V gene (reference sequence). CDR3 amino acids: CSARMAGLNTGELFF. The CDR3 bases are TGCAGTGCCAGGATGGCCGGCCTTAACACCGGGGAGCTGTTTTTT.

In its sample, this clonotype was seen a few times. This CDR3 reads CASSLISGTGAYGYTF. The CDR3 DNA sequence: TGTGCCAGCAGCTTGATTTCCGGGACAGGGGCCTATGGCTACACCTTC. V is TRBV5-4 and J is TRBJ1-2, with 10 bases that match TRBD1. The trim removed 1 base at V and 4 bases at J, leaving 7 bases unmatched. CDR3 length equals 16 residues. Germline CDR1 is SGHNT and CDR2 is YYREEE (reference sequence).